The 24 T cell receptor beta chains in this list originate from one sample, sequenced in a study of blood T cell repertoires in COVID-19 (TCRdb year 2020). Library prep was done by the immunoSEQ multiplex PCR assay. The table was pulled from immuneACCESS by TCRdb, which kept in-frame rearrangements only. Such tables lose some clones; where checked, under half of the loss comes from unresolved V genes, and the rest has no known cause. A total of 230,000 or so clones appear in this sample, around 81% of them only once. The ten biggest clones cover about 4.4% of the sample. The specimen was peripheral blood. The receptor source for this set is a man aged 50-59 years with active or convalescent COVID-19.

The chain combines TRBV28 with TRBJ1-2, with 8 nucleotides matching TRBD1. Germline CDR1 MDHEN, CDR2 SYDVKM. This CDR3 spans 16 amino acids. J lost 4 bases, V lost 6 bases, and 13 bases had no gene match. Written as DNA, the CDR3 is TGTGCCAGCAGCACCCCCGGGACAGGCAACATCTATGGCTACACCTTC. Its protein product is CASSTPGTGNIYGYTF.

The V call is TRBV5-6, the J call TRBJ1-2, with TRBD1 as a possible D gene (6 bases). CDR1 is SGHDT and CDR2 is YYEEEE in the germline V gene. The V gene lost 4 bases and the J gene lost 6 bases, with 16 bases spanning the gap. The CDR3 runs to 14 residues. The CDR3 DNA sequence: TGTGCCAGCAGCCCAACGGGACACCTCGATGGCTACACCTTC. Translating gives CASSPTGHLDGYTF. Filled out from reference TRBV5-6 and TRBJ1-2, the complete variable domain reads DAGVTQSPTHLIKTRGQQVTLRCSPKSGHDTVSWYQQALGQGPQFIFQYYEEEERQRGNFPDRFSGHQFPNYSSELNVNALLLGDSALYLCASSPTGHLDGYTFGSGTRLTVV.

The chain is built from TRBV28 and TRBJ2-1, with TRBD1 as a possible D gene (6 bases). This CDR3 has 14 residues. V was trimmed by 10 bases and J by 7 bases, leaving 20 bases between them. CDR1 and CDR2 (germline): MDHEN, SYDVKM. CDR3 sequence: CAITGTRGENEQFF. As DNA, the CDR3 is TGTGCCATCACCGGGACAAGGGGAGAGAATGAGCAGTTCTTC.

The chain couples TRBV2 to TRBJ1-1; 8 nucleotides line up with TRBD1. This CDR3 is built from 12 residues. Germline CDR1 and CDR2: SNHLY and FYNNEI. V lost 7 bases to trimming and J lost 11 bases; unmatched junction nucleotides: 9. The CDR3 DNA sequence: TGTGCCAGCACCACAGGACAGGGATGGGCTTTCTTT. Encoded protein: CASTTGQGWAFF.

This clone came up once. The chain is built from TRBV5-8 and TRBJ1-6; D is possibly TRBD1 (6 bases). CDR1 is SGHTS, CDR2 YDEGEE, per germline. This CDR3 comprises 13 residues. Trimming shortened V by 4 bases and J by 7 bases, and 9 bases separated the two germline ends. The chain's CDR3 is CASSPDRNSPLHF. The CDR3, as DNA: TGTGCCAGCAGCCCCGACAGGAATTCACCCCTCCACTTT.

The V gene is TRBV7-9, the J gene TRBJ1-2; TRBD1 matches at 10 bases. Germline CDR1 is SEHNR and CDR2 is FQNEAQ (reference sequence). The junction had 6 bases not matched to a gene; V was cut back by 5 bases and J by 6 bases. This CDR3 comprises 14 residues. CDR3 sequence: CASSEGQGVNGYTF. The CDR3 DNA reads TGTGCCAGCAGCGAAGGACAGGGGGTAAATGGCTACACCTTC.

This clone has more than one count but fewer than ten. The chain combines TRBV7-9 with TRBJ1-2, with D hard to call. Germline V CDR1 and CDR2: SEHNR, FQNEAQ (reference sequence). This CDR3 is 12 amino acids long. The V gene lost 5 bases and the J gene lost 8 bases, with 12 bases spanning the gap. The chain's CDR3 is CASSPEVPGYTF. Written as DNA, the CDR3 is TGTGCCAGCAGCCCCGAGGTGCCAGGCTACACCTTC.

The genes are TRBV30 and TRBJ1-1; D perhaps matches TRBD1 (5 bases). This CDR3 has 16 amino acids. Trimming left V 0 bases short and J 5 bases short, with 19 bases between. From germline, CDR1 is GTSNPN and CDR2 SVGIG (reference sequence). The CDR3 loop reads CAWSVKRAGRETEAFF. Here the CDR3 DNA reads TGTGCCTGGAGTGTAAAACGTGCAGGGCGTGAGACTGAAGCTTTCTTT.

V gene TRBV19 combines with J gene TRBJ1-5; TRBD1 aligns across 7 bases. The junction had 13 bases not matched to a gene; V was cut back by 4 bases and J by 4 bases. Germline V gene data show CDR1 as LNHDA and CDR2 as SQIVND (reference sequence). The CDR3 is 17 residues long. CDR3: CASSTGQAKGWNQPQHF. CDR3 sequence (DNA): TGTGCCAGTAGTACCGGACAGGCCAAGGGGTGGAATCAGCCCCAGCATTTT.

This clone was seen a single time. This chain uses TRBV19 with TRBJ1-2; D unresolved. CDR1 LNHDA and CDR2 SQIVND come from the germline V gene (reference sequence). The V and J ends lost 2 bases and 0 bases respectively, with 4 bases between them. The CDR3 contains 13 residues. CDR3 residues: CASSIWPNYGYTF. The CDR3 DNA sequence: TGTGCCAGTAGTATATGGCCTAACTATGGCTACACCTTC.

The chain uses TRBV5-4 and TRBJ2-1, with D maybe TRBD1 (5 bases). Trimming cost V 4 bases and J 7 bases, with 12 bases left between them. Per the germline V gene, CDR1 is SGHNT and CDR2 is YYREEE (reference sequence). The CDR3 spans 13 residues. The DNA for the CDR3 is TGTGCCAGCAGCCCTAACACAGGTAATGAGCAGTTCTTC. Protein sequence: CASSPNTGNEQFF.

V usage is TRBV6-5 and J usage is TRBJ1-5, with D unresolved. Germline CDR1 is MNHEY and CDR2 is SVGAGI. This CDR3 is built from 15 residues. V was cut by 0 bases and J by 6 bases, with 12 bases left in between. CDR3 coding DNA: TGTGCCAGCAGTTACTCGAGGTATATCTCTCAGCCCCAGCATTTT. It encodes CASSYSRYISQPQHF.

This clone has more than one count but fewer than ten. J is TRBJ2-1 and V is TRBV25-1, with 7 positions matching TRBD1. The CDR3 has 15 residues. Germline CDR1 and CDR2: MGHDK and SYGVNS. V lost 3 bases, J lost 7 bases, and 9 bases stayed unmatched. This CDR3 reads CASSDYRGTSNEQFF. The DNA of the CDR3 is TGTGCCAGCAGTGACTACAGGGGTACCTCAAATGAGCAGTTCTTC. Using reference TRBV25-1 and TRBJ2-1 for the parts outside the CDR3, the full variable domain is EADIYQTPRYLVIGTGKKITLECSQTMGHDKMYWYQQDPGMELHLIHYSYGVNSTEKGDLSSESTVSRIRTEHFPLTLESARPSHTSQYLCASSDYRGTSNEQFFGPGTRLTVL.

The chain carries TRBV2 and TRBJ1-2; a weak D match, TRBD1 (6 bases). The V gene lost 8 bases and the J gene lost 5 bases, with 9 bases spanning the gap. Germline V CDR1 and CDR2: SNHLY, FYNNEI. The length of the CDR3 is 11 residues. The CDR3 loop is CASPGEYGYTF. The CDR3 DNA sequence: TGTGCCAGCCCAGGGGAATATGGCTACACCTTC.

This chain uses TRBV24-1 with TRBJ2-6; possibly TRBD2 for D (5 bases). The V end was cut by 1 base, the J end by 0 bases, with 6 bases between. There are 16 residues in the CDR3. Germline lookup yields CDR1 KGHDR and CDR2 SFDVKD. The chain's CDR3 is CATSDFGSSGANVLTF. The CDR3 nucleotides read TGTGCCACCAGTGATTTTGGGAGCTCTGGGGCCAACGTCCTGACTTTC.

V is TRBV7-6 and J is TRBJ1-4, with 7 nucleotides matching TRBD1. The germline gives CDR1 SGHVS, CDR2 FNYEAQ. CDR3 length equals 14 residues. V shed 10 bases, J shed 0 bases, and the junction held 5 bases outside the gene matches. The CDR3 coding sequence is TGTGCCACATCCCAGGGGGCAACTAATGAAAAACTGTTTTTT. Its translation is CATSQGATNEKLFF. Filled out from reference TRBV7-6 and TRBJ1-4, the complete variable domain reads GAGVSQSPRYKVTKRGQDVALRCDPISGHVSLYWYRQALGQGPEFLTYFNYEAQQDKSGLPNDRFSAERPEGSISTLTIQRTEQRDSAMYRCATSQGATNEKLFFGSGTQLSVL.

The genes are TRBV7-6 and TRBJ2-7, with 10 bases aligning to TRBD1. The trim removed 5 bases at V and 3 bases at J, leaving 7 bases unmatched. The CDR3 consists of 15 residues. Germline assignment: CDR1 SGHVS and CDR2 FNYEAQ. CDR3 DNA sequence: TGTGCCAGCAGCCGGGTCGGACAGGGGGTCTACGAGCAGTACTTC. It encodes CASSRVGQGVYEQYF.

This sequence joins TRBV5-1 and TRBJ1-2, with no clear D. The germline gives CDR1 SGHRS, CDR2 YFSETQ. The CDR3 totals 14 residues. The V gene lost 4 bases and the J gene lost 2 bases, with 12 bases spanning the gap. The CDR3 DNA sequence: TGCGCCAGCAGCCTACCGGGAACCAACTATGGCTACACCTTC. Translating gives CASSLPGTNYGYTF.

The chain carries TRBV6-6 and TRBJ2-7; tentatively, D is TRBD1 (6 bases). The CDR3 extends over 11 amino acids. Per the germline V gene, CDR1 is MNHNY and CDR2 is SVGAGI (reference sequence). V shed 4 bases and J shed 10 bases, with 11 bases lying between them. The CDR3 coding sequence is TGTGCCAGCAGTTCCCGACAGGACCAGTACTTC. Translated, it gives CASSSRQDQYF.

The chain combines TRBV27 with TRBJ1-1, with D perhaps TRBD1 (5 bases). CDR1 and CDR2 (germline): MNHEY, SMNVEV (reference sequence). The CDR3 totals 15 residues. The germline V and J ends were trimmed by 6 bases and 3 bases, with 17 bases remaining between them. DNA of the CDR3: TGTGCCAGCAGCTCCCCGGGGGGGGTCGACACTGAAGCTTTCTTT. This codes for CASSSPGGVDTEAFF.

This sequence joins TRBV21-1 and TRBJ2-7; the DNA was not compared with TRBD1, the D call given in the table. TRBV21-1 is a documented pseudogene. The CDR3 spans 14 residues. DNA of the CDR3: TGTGCCAGCAGCAACAGACAGGGGGCGAACGAGCAGTACTTC. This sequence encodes CASSNRQGANEQYF.

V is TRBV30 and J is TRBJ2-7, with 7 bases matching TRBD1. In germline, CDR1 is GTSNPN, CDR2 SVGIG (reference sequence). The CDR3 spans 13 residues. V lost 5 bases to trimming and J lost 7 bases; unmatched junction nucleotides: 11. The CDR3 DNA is TGTGCCTGGGGGTGGACAGGAGGTTTGGAGCAGTACTTC. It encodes CAWGWTGGLEQYF.

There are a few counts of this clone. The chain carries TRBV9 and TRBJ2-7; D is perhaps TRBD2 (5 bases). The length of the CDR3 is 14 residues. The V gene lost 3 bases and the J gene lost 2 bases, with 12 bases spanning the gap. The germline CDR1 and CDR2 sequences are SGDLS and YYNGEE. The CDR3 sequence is CASSEGAETYEQYF. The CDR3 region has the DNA TGTGCCAGCAGCGAGGGAGCGGAAACCTACGAGCAGTACTTC.

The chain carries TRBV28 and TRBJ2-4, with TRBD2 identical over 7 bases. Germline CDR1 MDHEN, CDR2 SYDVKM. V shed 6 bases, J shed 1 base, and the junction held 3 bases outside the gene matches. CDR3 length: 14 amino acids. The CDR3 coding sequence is TGTGCCAGCAGGGGAGGGCCGGCCAAAAACATTCAGTACTTC. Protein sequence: CASRGGPAKNIQYF.